This TCR beta chain was recovered during a study of T cells expressing NK-cell markers (dated by TCRdb to about 2020). About the full investigation: About eight donors provided sorted CD3+CD56+NKG2C+, CD3+CD56+NKG2C- and CD3+CD56-NKG2C+ T-cell subsets, whose TCR beta-chain repertoires were profiled. Of the eight sequenced donors, seven were found to be HCMV-seropositive and one was found to be HCMV-seronegative. The libraries were sequenced on Illumina HiSeq 2000/2500, MiSeq or NextSeq, producing 2 x 150 bp reads. All eight donors whose samples were sequenced were randomly selected healthy volunteers, three of them men and five women.

Sequencing used an Illumina HiSeq 2000. TCR beta cDNA libraries were prepared using 5'RACE template switching, which introduced a universal primer site and unique molecular identifiers. cDNA synthesis was primed from the TCR beta constant segment, followed by two successive PCR amplification steps. As for the authors' bioinformatics: MIGEC handled demultiplexing of the reads and grouping by UMI, while MiTCR was used to assemble and quantify clonotypes. To exclude erroneous sequences, only TCR cDNA sequences supported by at least two reads were retained. The tcR package was used for downstream repertoire analysis, and clonotypes were matched between fractions using CDR3 nucleotide sequence together with V segment. Antigen specificity was annotated against VDJdb with VDJmatch, allowing one amino acid substitution in CDR3. The reads were reprocessed in TCRdb, with one entry per CDR3 protein sequence and no accompanying DNA. The V and J calls were not made by the authors but by TCRdb's processing. The table for this sample shows about 150,000 distinct CDR3 sequences. Jointly, the top ten make up 37% of the sample.

In the case of this clonotype: The clone's antigen remains unknown.

HCMV serostatus was determined by detecting HCMV-specific IgG in serum with a commercial ELISA kit. Ficoll density gradient centrifugation was used to isolate peripheral blood mononuclear cells from blood. What the study reported, not specific to this receptor: Those dominant clonotypes were again the most abundant among CD3+CD56-NKG2C+ cells in a few donors, at about 25-65%. Whether the expanded NKG2C-expressing T cell clones were specific for HCMV antigens was left unclear. In several donors, the dominant CD3+CD56+NKG2C+ clonotypes ranked among the top 10 CD8+ clonotypes, making up 1.0-7.0% of CD8+ T cells.

Reading the germline V gene gives CDR1 ENHRY and CDR2 SYGVKD. The cysteine opens and the phenylalanine closes a CDR3 of 16 amino acids. Nucleotide data are not available. The origin of this receptor is a woman between 50 and 59 years old in good health. Donor details come from another sample of the same person, matched by shared clones. Sequencing used blood T cells: a sorted CD56 or NKG2C T cell subset, CD4+ or CD8+ T cells, or bulk PBMC T cells (not recorded which). Here the chain combines TRBV10-3 and TRBJ2-4; as DNA is missing, the TRBD2 call by TCRdb cannot be tested. The CDR3 is CAISPVGGRAKNIQYF.